The clone carrying this TCR beta chain was counted a few times. This sample was taken from a study of blood T cell repertoires in COVID-19. The data were produced by immunoSEQ multiplex PCR, yet TCRdb's version contains in-frame clones alone and is incomplete. Among more than 150,000 clones listed, roughly 80% were seen once. The CDR3 runs to 15 residues. V dropped 0 bases and J dropped 4; count of bases not matched to a gene: 4. From germline, CDR1 is SGHRS and CDR2 YFSETQ. This rearrangement joins TRBV5-1 to TRBJ2-1, with 7 bases matching TRBD2. The clonotype was recovered from a man younger than 30 with active or convalescent COVID-19. Sequences were obtained from peripheral blood. CDR3 coding DNA: TGCGCCAGCAGCTTGGGGGAGGGCGCTTACAATGAGCAGTTCTTC. Translation: CASSLGEGAYNEQFF.